The 16 T cell receptor beta chains below were found in one sample sequenced in a study of blood T cell repertoires in COVID-19. The data were produced by immunoSEQ multiplex PCR, yet TCRdb's version contains in-frame clones alone and is incomplete. The repertoire holds some 370,000 clones, with about 87% as singletons. Sequencing input: peripheral blood. Receptor source: a woman aged 25 to 39 with COVID-19, enrolled during active disease.

The chain is built from TRBV6-5 and TRBJ2-7, with 12 bases that match TRBD1. The CDR3 is 15 amino acids. V gave up 5 bases and J gave up 5 bases; unmatched junction bases: 7. Germline V gene lookup returns CDR1 MNHEY and CDR2 SVGAGI. The CDR3 region is CASSPRDRGPDEQYF. CDR3 nucleotide sequence: TGTGCCAGCAGTCCAAGGGACAGGGGGCCGGACGAGCAGTACTTC.

This clone was observed at least ten times. This chain joins TRBV2 and TRBJ1-3, with a possible D match to TRBD1 (6 bases). V shed 8 bases and J shed 6 bases, with 14 bases lying between them. This CDR3 is built from 13 residues. Germline CDR1 SNHLY, CDR2 FYNNEI. The CDR3 DNA reads TGTGCCAGCGGAAAGTCAGGGGAAAACACCATATATTTT. Its protein is CASGKSGENTIYF.

The J gene is TRBJ2-5, the V gene TRBV6-5; no clear D. V dropped 4 bases and J dropped 4 bases, with 4 bases sitting between them. The CDR3 has 11 amino acids. Germline V CDR1 and CDR2: MNHEY, SVGAGI. CDR3 in DNA: TGTGCCAGCAGTTTACTAGAGACCCAGTACTTC. Translating it yields CASSLLETQYF.

The chain employs TRBV6-1 and TRBJ1-1; a possible D gene is TRBD1 (5 bases). With 1 base removed from V and 2 bases from J, the gap between germline ends came to 5 bases. This CDR3 has 13 residues. Germline CDR1 is MNHNS and CDR2 is SASEGT. The CDR3 sequence is CASSEGTNTEAFF. The DNA for the CDR3 is TGTGCCAGCAGTGAAGGGACAAACACTGAAGCTTTCTTT.

The V gene is TRBV6-5, the J gene TRBJ2-7; 11 nucleotides match TRBD1. J was trimmed by 3 bases and V by 6 bases; bases with no gene match: 4. The CDR3 covers 14 residues. Germline V gives CDR1 MNHEY, CDR2 SVGAGI. The DNA for the CDR3 is TGTGCCAGCAGACCCGGGACAGGGGGCTACGAGCAGTACTTC. Its translation: CASRPGTGGYEQYF.

The rearrangement links TRBV6-4 to TRBJ2-6, with D tentatively TRBD1 (6 bases). Germline-derived CDR1 and CDR2 are MRHNA and SNTAGT. V gave up 6 bases and J gave up 4 bases, with 10 bases separating them. CDR3 length: 14 residues. The CDR3 loop is CASSQGIGANVLTF. CDR3 DNA: TGTGCCAGCAGCCAGGGGATCGGGGCCAACGTCCTGACTTTC.

This chain joins TRBV19 and TRBJ2-7; 10 bases map to TRBD1. The CDR3 covers 15 residues. Germline lookup yields CDR1 LNHDA and CDR2 SQIVND (reference sequence). V shed 0 bases and J 3 bases; nucleotides not matched to a gene: 2. CDR3 bases: TGTGCCAGTAGTATAGAGACAGGGGGCCGCTACGAGCAGTACTTC. This translates into CASSIETGGRYEQYF.

In its sample, this clone was seen many times. CDR3 loop: CASSFVLAGTEQYF. CDR3 DNA: TGTGCCAGCAGCTTTGTACTAGCGGGAACCGAGCAGTACTTC. The chain has TRBV13 and TRBJ2-7; 10 bases map to TRBD2. V was pared by 3 bases and J by 6 bases, with 5 bases of the junction left unmatched. Per the germline V gene, CDR1 is PRHDT and CDR2 is FYEKMQ (reference sequence). CDR3 length: 14 amino acids.

The CDR3 region has the DNA TGCGCCAGCAGCTTGGCCTTAGGGGGCGCTGAAGCTTTCTTT. Translating it yields CASSLALGGAEAFF. The chain employs TRBV5-1 and TRBJ1-1; 7 nucleotides align to TRBD1. CDR1 and CDR2 from the germline V gene are SGHRS and YFSETQ. Trimming removed 0 bases from V and 6 bases from J; junction bases left unmatched: 5. The CDR3 consists of 14 residues.

The chain links TRBV18 to TRBJ2-1, with 8 bases matching TRBD1. CDR3 length: 14 amino acids. Germline V gene sequence: CDR1 KGHSH, CDR2 LQKENI. Losses at the gene ends were 0 bases for V and 9 bases for J; bases not matched to a gene: 4. The CDR3 DNA reads TGTGCCAGCTCACCACCAAACGGACAGGGTGAGCAGTTCTTC. As protein: CASSPPNGQGEQFF.

The chain links TRBV11-2 to TRBJ2-7; 11 bases fit TRBD2. This CDR3 region has 15 residues. V shed 5 bases, J shed 2 bases, and the junction held 5 bases outside the gene matches. Germline V lookup: CDR1 SGHAT, CDR2 FQNNGV. The CDR3 DNA follows: TGTGCCAGCAGCCTCTTAGCGGGAGGGCCCTACGAGCAGTACTTC. It is translated as CASSLLAGGPYEQYF.

This clone was counted a few times. The chain carries TRBV16 and TRBJ1-2, with D maybe TRBD1 (6 bases). The CDR3 contains 19 residues. The V gene lost 4 bases and the J gene lost 3 bases, with 27 bases spanning the gap. From germline, CDR1 is KGHSY and CDR2 FQNENV. In nucleotides, the CDR3 is TGTGCCAGCAGCCCTGCTTTGGGGGCAAGTAAGGCCAAAGACTATGGCTACACCTTC. Translating it yields CASSPALGASKAKDYGYTF.

The CDR3 bases are TGTGCCAGCACCCCAAGCGGAACCTCCTACAATGAGCAGTTCTTC. Amino acids: CASTPSGTSYNEQFF. The chain links TRBV7-9 to TRBJ2-1, with TRBD2 as a possible D gene (5 bases). Trimming took 7 bases from V and 0 from J, leaving 13 bases between them. The CDR3 runs 15 residues. The germline CDR1 and CDR2 sequences are SEHNR and FQNEAQ (reference sequence).

The rearrangement uses TRBV11-2 and TRBJ1-4, with D possibly being TRBD1 (5 bases). Germline CDR1 SGHAT, CDR2 FQNNGV. Trimming removed 5 bases at V and 3 bases at J, with 19 bases between. This CDR3 contains 17 residues. CDR3 residues: CASSPHFGGTSNEKLFF. CDR3 bases: TGTGCCAGCAGCCCTCATTTCGGGGGGACGTCTAATGAAAAACTGTTTTTT. Based on the CDR3 plus reference TRBV11-2 and TRBJ1-4, the full variable domain is EAGVAQSPRYKIIEKRQSVAFWCNPISGHATLYWYQQILGQGPKLLIQFQNNGVVDDSQLPKDRFSAERLKGVDSTLKIQPAKLEDSAVYLCASSPHFGGTSNEKLFFGSGTQLSVL.

The V gene is TRBV4-2, the J gene TRBJ2-7, with 8 positions matching TRBD2. Unmatched junction bases numbered 9, after V lost 2 bases and J lost 3 bases. CDR3 size: 16 residues. Germline-derived CDR1 and CDR2 are LGHNA and YNFKEQ. The CDR3 reads CASSQRPLAGRYEQYF. CDR3 nucleotide sequence: TGTGCCAGCAGCCAAAGGCCGCTAGCGGGTCGCTACGAGCAGTACTTC.

J is TRBJ2-7 and V is TRBV30; possible D gene TRBD1, 6 bases. Germline V CDR1 and CDR2: GTSNPN, SVGIG (reference sequence). The germline V and J ends were trimmed by 2 bases and 2 bases, with 13 bases remaining between them. The CDR3 extends over 14 amino acids. DNA of the CDR3: TGTGCCTGGAGTTCTCTTACAGGGCCCTACGAGCAGTACTTC. Translated: CAWSSLTGPYEQYF.